One sample yielded the 20 T cell receptor beta chains listed below, sequenced in a study of T cells after yellow fever vaccination (dated by TCRdb to 2018 to 2020). Receptors were amplified or captured by 5' RACE. The instrument was an Illumina HiSeq 2500. Through fastp at Q25 and MiXCR, TCRdb rebuilt clones from the public reads, retaining in-frame beta chains. Each record represents a unique CDR3 protein, reported with the most common genes and DNA among its rows. In this sample the table shows 100,000 to 150,000 distinct CDR3 sequences, around 7.4% of which occur a single time. The top ten constitute roughly 2.5% of the sample. The treatment or condition label on this specimen signifies: live attenuated yellow fever vaccine strain. Material: CD4+ T cells sorted from PBMCs, obtained roughly 10 days after the first yellow fever vaccination. The receptors were sampled from a man younger than 35 who received the YFV17D yellow fever vaccine.

The chain joins TRBV28 to TRBJ2-2, with TRBD1 identical over 9 bases. With 4 bases clipped from V and 8 bases from J, the junction kept 8 bases outside the gene matches. The germline gives CDR1 MDHEN, CDR2 SYDVKM. This CDR3 is 15 amino acids long. CDR3 in DNA: TGTGCCAGCAGTTCTCCCGGGACAGGGATGGGGGAGCTGTTTTTT. Amino acid sequence: CASSSPGTGMGELFF.

This clonotype was detected many times. The chain couples TRBV5-1 to TRBJ2-5, with TRBD1 matching over 9 bases. J gave up 1 base and V 5 bases, and 0 bases lay outside the gene matches. Per germline, CDR1 SGHRS and CDR2 YFSETQ. The CDR3 has 13 amino acids. The CDR3 DNA reads TGCGCCAGCAGGGGACAGGGCCAAGAGACCCAGTACTTC. This encodes CASRGQGQETQYF. The full variable domain, rest sourced from reference TRBV5-1 and TRBJ2-5, is KAGVTQTPRYLIKTRGQQVTLSCSPISGHRSVSWYQQTPGQGLQFLFEYFSETQRNKGNFPGRFSGRQFSNSRSEMNVSTLELGDSALYLCASRGQGQETQYFGPGTRLLVL.

This clonotype was seen a few times. The V call is TRBV7-2, the J call TRBJ2-7; D unclear. The CDR3 covers 12 residues. V was clipped by 5 bases and J by 6 bases, with 11 bases between them. CDR1 SGHTA and CDR2 FQGNSA come from the germline V gene. CDR3: CASSPDVGEQYV. DNA for the CDR3: TGTGCCAGCAGCCCGGACGTGGGCGAGCAGTACGTC.

This clonotype was detected a few times. V usage is TRBV7-3 and J usage is TRBJ2-1; D is unresolved. Germline V lookup: CDR1 SGHTA, CDR2 FQGTGA. The CDR3 is 13 amino acids. Trimming pared 8 bases from V and 1 base from J, leaving 9 bases between. CDR3 loop: CASSTSSYNEQFF. The CDR3 nucleotides read TGTGCCAGCTCCACAAGTTCCTACAATGAGCAGTTCTTC.

This clonotype came up many times. The V and J genes are TRBV11-2 and TRBJ2-7; either TRBD1 or TRBD2 may supply D (5 bases each). CDR3 size: 16 residues. Germline CDR1 and CDR2: SGHAT and FQNNGV. V was cut by 0 bases and J by 0 bases, with 12 bases left in between. CDR3 amino acids: CASSLDLPGSSYEQYF. The CDR3 bases are TGTGCCAGCAGCTTAGATCTACCAGGGAGCTCCTACGAGCAGTACTTC.

This clonotype was recorded at least ten times. This rearrangement joins TRBV5-1 to TRBJ2-5, with 8 bases identical to TRBD2. Per the germline V gene, CDR1 is SGHRS and CDR2 is YFSETQ. V trimming: 6 bases; J trimming: 1 base; junction bases outside the gene matches: 11. The CDR3 runs 16 residues. CDR3 amino acids: CASTRGGGGGQETQYF. The CDR3 DNA reads TGCGCCAGCACCCGGGGGGGCGGAGGAGGCCAAGAGACCCAGTACTTC.

This clonotype has ten or more counts. This chain uses TRBV24-1 with TRBJ2-3; no clear D. Germline CDR1 is KGHDR and CDR2 is SFDVKD. The ends were cut back, 6 bases at V and 0 bases at J, with 3 bases in the middle. This CDR3 contains 12 residues. CDR3 nucleotide sequence: TGTGCCACCAGTTTGAGCACAGATACGCAGTATTTT. It is translated as CATSLSTDTQYF.

This clonotype came up many times. The V gene is TRBV7-2, the J gene TRBJ2-6; perhaps TRBD1 as D (6 bases). V lost 4 bases to trimming and J lost 3 bases, with 10 bases between them. CDR1 and CDR2 (germline): SGHTA, FQGNSA. The CDR3 loop spans 15 amino acids. In nucleotides, the CDR3 is TGTGCCAGCAGCTCCTACAGGGTTGGGGCCAACGTCCTGACTTTC. Translating it yields CASSSYRVGANVLTF.

The table lists this clonotype with many counts. This sequence joins TRBV7-2 and TRBJ2-3; TRBD2 might be the D (5 bases). Trimming stripped 5 bases from V and 6 bases from J, with 15 bases between. The CDR3 has 14 amino acids. Germline V gene lookup returns CDR1 SGHTA and CDR2 FQGNSA. The CDR3 nucleotides read TGTGCCAGCAGCCCCCGGGCGGGCGGGGATACGCAGTATTTT. Its protein product is CASSPRAGGDTQYF.

This clonotype was seen a handful of times. The rearrangement uses TRBV2 and TRBJ1-1; D call uncertain. The CDR3 loop spans 14 amino acids. Looked up from germline, CDR1 is SNHLY and CDR2 is FYNNEI. V gave up 8 bases and J gave up 1 base, with 14 bases separating them. The CDR3, as DNA: TGTGCCAGCGGCCGTGAGGGTGGGAACACTGAAGCTTTCTTT. Translating it yields CASGREGGNTEAFF.

The table lists this clonotype with many counts. V usage is TRBV20-1 and J usage is TRBJ1-1; no firm D call. V dropped 0 bases and J dropped 1 base, with 6 bases sitting between them. The CDR3 contains 13 residues. Germline CDR1 reads DFQATT; CDR2 reads SNEGSKA (reference sequence). The CDR3 sequence is CSARDPKNTEAFF. CDR3 in DNA: TGCAGTGCTAGAGATCCCAAGAACACTGAAGCTTTCTTT.

This clonotype was picked up many times. The chain is built from TRBV6-1 and TRBJ2-7; 11 bases map to TRBD1. The junction had 12 bases not matched to a gene; V was cut back by 5 bases and J by 6 bases. The CDR3 consists of 16 residues. The germline gives CDR1 MNHNS, CDR2 SASEGT. For the CDR3, the DNA is TGTGCCAGCAGTCGCTCCTGGACAGGGGGCTTTTCCGAGCAGTACTTC. Translation: CASSRSWTGGFSEQYF.

This clonotype was observed many times. The V gene is TRBV7-2, the J gene TRBJ2-5; 8 positions agree with TRBD2. Germline-derived CDR1 and CDR2 are SGHTA and FQGNSA. V shed 3 bases, J shed 1 base, and the junction held 4 bases outside the gene matches. The CDR3 runs 15 residues. The DNA for the CDR3 is TGTGCCAGCAGCTTCGTGGCGGGGGGCCAAGAGACCCAGTACTTC. Translating gives CASSFVAGGQETQYF.

This clonotype was seen repeatedly, ten times or more. This rearrangement joins TRBV29-1 to TRBJ1-1; no clear D. The CDR3 extends over 15 amino acids. Trimming removed 5 bases at V and 0 bases at J, with 16 bases between. In germline, CDR1 is SQVTM, CDR2 ANQGSEA. The CDR3 is CSVSPGWGMNTEAFF. The CDR3 nucleotides read TGCAGCGTTAGTCCGGGATGGGGTATGAACACTGAAGCTTTCTTT. Full variable domain (outside the CDR3, taken from reference TRBV29-1 and TRBJ1-1): SAVISQKPSRDICQRGTSLTIQCQVDSQVTMMFWYRQQPGQSLTLIATANQGSEATYESGFVIDKFPISRPNLTFSTLTVSNMSPEDSSIYLCSVSPGWGMNTEAFFGQGTRLTVV.

This clonotype has a count of ten or more. The chain employs TRBV3-1 and TRBJ2-7; D not certain. The V end was cut by 6 bases, the J end by 5 bases, with 8 bases between. Per the germline V gene, CDR1 is LGHDT and CDR2 is YNNKEL (reference sequence). The CDR3 runs to 11 residues. DNA of the CDR3: TGTGCCAGCAGGAGTATCGACGAGCAGTACTTC. This translates into CASRSIDEQYF.

This clonotype was picked up many times. V gene TRBV20-1 combines with J gene TRBJ1-2; 9 nucleotides agree with TRBD1. J gave up 6 bases and V 5 bases, and 4 bases lay outside the gene matches. The germline CDR1 and CDR2 sequences are DFQATT and SNEGSKA (reference sequence). CDR3 length equals 12 residues. DNA for the CDR3: TGCAGTGCTTCCCGGACAGGGGATGGCTACACCTTC. This codes for CSASRTGDGYTF.

There are many counts of this clonotype. CDR3 residues: CASSPRDRGNIHF. The CDR3 bases are TGTGCCAGCAGCCCCAGGGACAGGGGCAACATCCACTTT. This rearrangement joins TRBV13 to TRBJ1-6; 10 bases match TRBD1. This CDR3 is built from 13 residues. The germline CDR1 and CDR2 sequences are PRHDT and FYEKMQ (reference sequence). Germline trimming cut 5 bases from V and 17 bases from J; bases unmatched to any gene: 9. The whole variable domain, filled in from reference TRBV13 and TRBJ1-6, reads AAGVIQSPRHLIKEKRETATLKCYPIPRHDTVYWYQQGPGQDPQFLISFYEKMQSDKGSIPDRFSAQQFSDYHSELNMSSLELGDSALYFCASSPRDRGNIHFGNGTRLTVT.

This clonotype occurred many times. V is TRBV27 and J is TRBJ2-3; D not certain. CDR1 is MNHEY and CDR2 is SMNVEV in the germline V gene (reference sequence). Deletions cut 6 bases from V and 0 bases from J, with 7 bases between. CDR3 length equals 13 residues. In DNA form, the CDR3 reads TGTGCCAGCAGGATATTTAGCACAGATACGCAGTATTTT. Translated, it gives CASRIFSTDTQYF.

This clonotype has ten or more counts. The chain uses TRBV11-3 and TRBJ2-3; tentative D call: TRBD2 (5 bases). V was shortened by 3 bases and J by 6 bases, with 7 bases between the two germline ends. Germline V gene sequence: CDR1 SGHNT, CDR2 YENEEA. The CDR3 has 12 residues. In DNA, the CDR3 is TGTGCCAGCAGCTTCTGGGAGGATACGCAGTATTTT. It encodes CASSFWEDTQYF.

This clonotype occurred many times. In DNA, the CDR3 is TGTGCCAGCAGCTTATCCAGGGACCCATTCTACGAGCAGTACGTC. The encoded protein is CASSLSRDPFYEQYV. J is TRBJ2-7 and V is TRBV7-2; D assignment may be TRBD1 or TRBD2 (5 bases each). V lost 2 bases, J lost 3 bases, and 14 bases lay in between. Germline CDR1 reads SGHTA; CDR2 reads FQGNSA. The CDR3 covers 15 residues.